Listed below are T cell receptor beta chains from one sample, sequenced in a study of cytotoxic CD8 clonotypes in ibrutinib-treated CLL. Sequencing was performed with immunoSEQ multiplex PCR; in TCRdb, only in-frame clones are kept and a portion is missing. In the table there are under 300,000 clones, 76% of which are singletons. The sample here was PBMCs, taken at disease progression, from a patient treated with ibrutinib. Source of these receptors: a human donor with chronic lymphocytic leukemia. Both conserved end residues are part of each CDR3. D genes are given only for firm matches. Some rows have no size entry. The others give once, few or many, or a class for an expanded clone.

j_call clone_size d_call v_call cdr3_nt cdr3_aa
TRBJ2-2 . TRBD2 TRBV27 TGTGCCAGCAGTTCAAGGACTAGCGGGGACCTGAACACCGGGGAGCTGTTTTTT CASSSRTSGDLNTGELFF
TRBJ1-3 . . TRBV6-6 TGTGCCAGCAAGGAATCGGAAAACACCATATATTTT CASKESENTIYF
TRBJ2-1 . TRBD2 TRBV4-1 TGCGCCAGCAGCCAACCACCTAGCGGGCCTTACAATGAGCAGTTCTTC CASSQPPSGPYNEQFF
TRBJ2-7 . . TRBV2 TGTGCCAGCAGGGTAGTACAGGGATTTTCCTACGAGCAGTACTTC CASRVVQGFSYEQYF
TRBJ2-1 once TRBD2 TRBV11-3 TGTGCCAGCAGCTTAGAGGGACTAGCGGGGGCCTCCTACAATGAGCAGTTCTTC CASSLEGLAGASYNEQFF
TRBJ2-3 once . TRBV18 TGTGCCAGCTCACCCCAAAAGGGGGGGGCAGATACGCAGTATTTT CASSPQKGGADTQYF
TRBJ1-1 few . TRBV28 TGTGCCAGCACCAAATCAGGGGAGAACACTGAAGCTTTCTTT CASTKSGENTEAFF
TRBJ1-1 . . TRBV11-3 TGTGCCAGCAGCTTAGAGGAAGGGGCTGAAGCTTTCTTT CASSLEEGAEAFF
TRBJ2-1 few . TRBV7-6 TGTGCCAGCAGCTTAACGGCGTACAATGAGCAGTTCTTC CASSLTAYNEQFF
TRBJ2-7 . . TRBV30 TGTGCCTGGAGGGGCGAATTCCGCGAGCAGTACTTC CAWRGEFREQYF
TRBJ2-3 . TRBD2 TRBV7-2 TGTGCCAGCAGCTTATGGCCTAGCGGGAGGGTCGGGGATACGCAGTATTTT CASSLWPSGRVGDTQYF
TRBJ2-7 once TRBD1 TRBV29-1 TGCAGCGTCTCGGACAGGGGACGATCTTACGAGCAGTACTTC CSVSDRGRSYEQYF
TRBJ2-5 once . TRBV7-9 TGTGCCAGCAGCTTAGACTGGGGGCCCCAAGAGACCCAGTACTTC CASSLDWGPQETQYF
TRBJ1-1 few . TRBV10-1 TGCGCCAGCAGTGAGATGCCCTACACTGAAGCTTTCTTT CASSEMPYTEAFF
TRBJ1-1 once . TRBV6-5 TGTGCCAGCAGACAACTCGGGGGGTTGTTGAGTGCTTTCTTT CASRQLGGLLSAFF
TRBJ2-2 . . TRBV5-1 TGCGCCAGCAGCTTTCTTGCCGAGATAAACACCGGGGAGCTGTTTTTT CASSFLAEINTGELFF
TRBJ1-6 . . TRBV11-2 TGTGCCAGCAGGACATCGGGACCCTATAATTCACCCCTCCACTTT CASRTSGPYNSPLHF
TRBJ1-5 . TRBD1 TRBV6-5 TGTGCCAGCAGTCGACGACAGGGGGAGAATCAGCCCCAGCATTTT CASSRRQGENQPQHF
TRBJ2-1 . . TRBV9 TGTGCCAGCAGCGTAGCGGTCCGGGGACTGGGGTACAATGAGCAGTTCTTC CASSVAVRGLGYNEQFF
TRBJ2-1 once . TRBV6-4 TGTGCCAGCAGTGAGGAACTAGTTAACAATGAGCAGTTCTTC CASSEELVNNEQFF
TRBJ1-2 . TRBD1 TRBV13 TGTGCCAGCAGCTTAGGCTGGGACAGGGATCGCTATGGCTACACCTTC CASSLGWDRDRYGYTF
TRBJ1-2 . TRBD1 TRBV7-2 TGTGCCAGCAGCTTACGGCCCCAGGGGGTTTATTATGGCTACACCTTC CASSLRPQGVYYGYTF
TRBJ2-3 . TRBD2 TRBV5-1 TGCGCCAGCAGCTTGGGACTAGCGGGGGGGCCAGATACGCAGTATTTT CASSLGLAGGPDTQYF
TRBJ1-2 few . TRBV9 TGTGCCAGCAGCGTAGGAGGGGGAAGCTATGGCTACACCTTC CASSVGGGSYGYTF
TRBJ1-4 . . TRBV11-2 TGTGCCAGCAGCTTAGCCCCTTCGAAGTTTAATGAAAAACTGTTTTTT CASSLAPSKFNEKLFF
TRBJ1-1 . . TRBV7-9 TGTGCCAGCAGCTTAGTAATGGGGGGGAACACTGAAGCTTTCTTT CASSLVMGGNTEAFF
TRBJ1-1 . TRBD1 TRBV10-3 TGTGCCATCAGTGAAGAGGGGGCGAGGACTGAAGCTTTCTTT CAISEEGARTEAFF
TRBJ1-3 . . TRBV7-2 TGTGCCAGCAGCTTAGTTTCGGCCCATGGAAACACCATATATTTT CASSLVSAHGNTIYF
TRBJ1-2 . . TRBV28 TGTGCCAGCAGTTCCGACAGAGCTAACTATGGCTACACCTTC CASSSDRANYGYTF
TRBJ2-7 few TRBD1 TRBV5-4 TGTGCCAGCAGCTCCACGGGACAGGGCGTTTACGAGCAGTACTTC CASSSTGQGVYEQYF
TRBJ1-2 once TRBD1 TRBV6-6 TGTGCCAGCAGTACCTGGGACCAGGGGGCATACTATGGCTACACCTTC CASSTWDQGAYYGYTF
TRBJ2-4 . . TRBV25-1 TGTGCCAGCAGTGAATGGGAGGGGAGGGGGGCCAAAAACATTCAGTACTTC CASSEWEGRGAKNIQYF
TRBJ2-7 . TRBD2 TRBV5-8 TGTGCCAGCAGCTTGGCCCCGGGACTAGGGGACTACGAGCAGTACTTC CASSLAPGLGDYEQYF
TRBJ1-1 . . TRBV6-6 TGTGCCAGCACGATGGGGAGCCTGAACACTGAAGCTTTCTTT CASTMGSLNTEAFF
TRBJ2-7 . . TRBV6-1 TGTGCCAGCAGTGAAGCTAAAGGAGAGCAGTACTTC CASSEAKGEQYF
TRBJ2-3 few . TRBV11-2 TGTGCCAGCAGCTTAGAGGCTCTGGATACGCAGTATTTT CASSLEALDTQYF
TRBJ2-1 . TRBD2 TRBV19 TGTGCCAGTAGCGCCCCCCCTACTAGCGGATCCTACAATGAGCAGTTCTTC CASSAPPTSGSYNEQFF
TRBJ1-4 few TRBD1 TRBV18 TGTGCCAGCTCACCATCCTACACCCAGGGGGCGAGGGGTGAAAAACTGTTTTTT CASSPSYTQGARGEKLFF
TRBJ2-7 . TRBD2 TRBV9 TGTGCCAGCAGCGGGACTAGCGGGAATTACGAGCAGTACTTC CASSGTSGNYEQYF
TRBJ2-5 . TRBD1 TRBV6-5 TGTGCCAGCAGTTACAGGACAGGGGGCAGGTTAGAGACCCAGTACTTC CASSYRTGGRLETQYF